Listed here are 8 T cell receptor beta chains from one sample, sequenced in a study of blood T cell repertoires in COVID-19 (dated by TCRdb to the early 2020s). Library preparation was by the immunoSEQ multiplex PCR assay. This immuneACCESS table, as held by TCRdb, lists in-frame sequences with V and J called but not all clones. Of the missing ones, under half trace to an unresolved V gene in checked studies; the others have no known cause. The sample table lists about 190,000 clones, about four fifths of them with a count of one. Of the sample, 5.1% is held by the ten largest clones. Sample: peripheral blood. These receptors all stem from a woman in her 70s with active or convalescent COVID-19.

This clone was recorded a few times. This chain links TRBV7-3 with TRBJ2-1, with 8 bases fitting TRBD2. CDR1 and CDR2 from the germline V gene are SGHTA and FQGTGA. This CDR3 region has 16 residues. The V gene end was trimmed by 5 bases and the J gene end by 4 bases; junction bases not matched to a gene: 10. The chain's CDR3 is CASSAIGTRTYNEQFF. The DNA of the CDR3 is TGTGCCAGCAGCGCTATAGGGACTAGAACTTACAATGAGCAGTTCTTC.

J is TRBJ2-5 and V is TRBV5-1; maybe TRBD2 (6 bases). Germline V gene sequence: CDR1 SGHRS, CDR2 YFSETQ. The CDR3 has 13 residues. V gave up 1 base and J gave up 5 bases, with 9 bases separating them. CDR3 nucleotides: TGCGCCAGCAGCTTGAACAGCGGGGAGACCCAGTACTTC. This encodes CASSLNSGETQYF.

The V and J genes are TRBV28 and TRBJ1-1; a possible D gene is TRBD1 (5 bases). This CDR3 is 14 amino acids long. The germline CDR1 and CDR2 sequences are MDHEN and SYDVKM. V was pared by 8 bases and J by 7 bases, with 20 bases between. The CDR3 sequence is CASRGSTGESEAFF. As DNA, the CDR3 is TGTGCCAGCCGCGGGAGTACGGGGGAAAGTGAAGCTTTCTTT.

The table lists this clone with a count of one. The V and J genes are TRBV7-8 and TRBJ2-7; 9 bases match TRBD1. The CDR3 is 15 amino acids. Germline V gene data show CDR1 as SGHVS and CDR2 as FQNEAQ. After removal of 5 bases from V and 3 bases from J, the junction contained 8 bases not matched to a gene. The DNA for the CDR3 is TGTGCCAGCAGCGCCCGGGACAGGGCCAGCTACGAGCAGTACTTC. It is translated as CASSARDRASYEQYF.

This clone was seen only once. The J gene is TRBJ2-2, the V gene TRBV7-8; TRBD1 aligns across 8 bases. Germline trimming cut 5 bases from V and 5 bases from J; bases unmatched to any gene: 16. This CDR3 is 18 amino acids long. Germline-derived CDR1 and CDR2 are SGHVS and FQNEAQ. CDR3 coding DNA: TGTGCCAGCAGCCCCTTGACAGGGGTACAGCTGGGTACCGGGGAGCTGTTTTTT. Residues: CASSPLTGVQLGTGELFF.

The chain couples TRBV12-3 or TRBV12-4 to TRBJ2-2; D call uncertain. Deletions cut 3 bases from V and 7 bases from J, with 6 bases between. This CDR3 region has 12 residues. As DNA, the CDR3 is TGTGCCAGCAGTTTCAACGGCGGGGAGCTGTTTTTT. Amino acid sequence: CASSFNGGELFF.

CDR3 sequence: CSVERSGRMPKHEQFF. CDR3 nucleotide sequence: TGCAGCGTTGAAAGGAGCGGGAGGATGCCCAAGCATGAGCAGTTCTTC. The rearrangement joins TRBV29-1 to TRBJ2-1; TRBD2 matches 9 bases. Germline CDR1 reads SQVTM; CDR2 reads ANQGSEA. Losses at the gene ends were 2 bases for V and 8 bases for J; bases not matched to a gene: 13. The CDR3 consists of 16 residues.

The chain is built from TRBV19 and TRBJ2-1; D may be TRBD2 (6 bases). This CDR3 spans 16 amino acids. V lost 3 bases to trimming and J lost 0 bases, with 12 bases between them. Germline V gives CDR1 LNHDA, CDR2 SQIVND (reference sequence). Here the CDR3 DNA reads TGTGCCAGTAGTATTTTTGGCGGGGACTCCTACAATGAGCAGTTCTTC. Encoded protein: CASSIFGGDSYNEQFF.